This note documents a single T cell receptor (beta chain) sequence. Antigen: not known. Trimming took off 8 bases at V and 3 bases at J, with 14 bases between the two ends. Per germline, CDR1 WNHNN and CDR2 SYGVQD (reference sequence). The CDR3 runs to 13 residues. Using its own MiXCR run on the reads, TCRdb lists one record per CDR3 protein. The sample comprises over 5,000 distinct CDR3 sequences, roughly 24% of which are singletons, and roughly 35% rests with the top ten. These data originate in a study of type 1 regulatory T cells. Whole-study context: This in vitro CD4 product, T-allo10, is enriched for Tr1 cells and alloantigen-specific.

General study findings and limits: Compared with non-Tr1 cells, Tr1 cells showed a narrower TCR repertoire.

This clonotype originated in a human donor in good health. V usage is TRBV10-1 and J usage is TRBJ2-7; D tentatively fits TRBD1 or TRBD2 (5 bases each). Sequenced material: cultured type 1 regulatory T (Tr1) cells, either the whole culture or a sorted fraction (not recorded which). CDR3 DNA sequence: TGCGCCAGCTCCGGGGCCTCAAGCTACGAGCAGTACTTC. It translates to CASSGASSYEQYF.